This T cell receptor (beta chain) stems from a study of shared clonotypes between healthy human individuals. The CDR3 spans 19 residues. V was pared by 5 bases and J by 0 bases, with 24 bases between. Germline CDR1 SGHAT, CDR2 FQNNGV. Naive-designated CD8 cells lacked CD45RO, were positively enriched for CCR7, and omitted terminally differentiated effector memory CD45RA+ cells. Produced via immunoSEQ multiplex PCR; TCRdb's table is partial and in-frame only. The sample includes hundreds of thousands of clones, roughly 95% seen only once; the top ten take 0.095% to 0.13%. The receptor's source is a woman under 40 in good health. This rearrangement joins TRBV11-2 to TRBJ2-3; maybe TRBD2 (7 bases). The sequenced material came from naive CD8+ T cells sorted from blood. This CDR3 is CASSHGLRGAGESTDTQYF. In DNA form, the CDR3 reads TGTGCCAGCAGCCACGGTCTCCGGGGGGCAGGGGAAAGCACAGATACGCAGTATTTT.